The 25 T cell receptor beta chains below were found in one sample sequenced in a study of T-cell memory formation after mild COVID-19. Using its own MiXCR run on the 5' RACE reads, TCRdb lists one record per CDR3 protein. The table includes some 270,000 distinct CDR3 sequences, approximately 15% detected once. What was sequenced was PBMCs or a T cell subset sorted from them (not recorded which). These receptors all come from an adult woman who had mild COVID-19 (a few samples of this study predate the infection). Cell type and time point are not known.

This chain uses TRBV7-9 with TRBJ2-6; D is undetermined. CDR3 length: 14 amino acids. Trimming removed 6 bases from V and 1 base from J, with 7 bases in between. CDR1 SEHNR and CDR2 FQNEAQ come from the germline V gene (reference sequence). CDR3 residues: CASSSTSGANVLTF. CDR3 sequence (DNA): TGTGCCAGCAGTTCAACGTCTGGGGCCAACGTCCTGACTTTC.

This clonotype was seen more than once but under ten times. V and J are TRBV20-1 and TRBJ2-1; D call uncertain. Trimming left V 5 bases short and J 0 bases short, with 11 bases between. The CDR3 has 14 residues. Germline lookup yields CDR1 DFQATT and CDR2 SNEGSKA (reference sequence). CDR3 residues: CSAALHSSYNEQFF. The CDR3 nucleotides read TGCAGTGCTGCACTCCACAGCTCCTACAATGAGCAGTTCTTC.

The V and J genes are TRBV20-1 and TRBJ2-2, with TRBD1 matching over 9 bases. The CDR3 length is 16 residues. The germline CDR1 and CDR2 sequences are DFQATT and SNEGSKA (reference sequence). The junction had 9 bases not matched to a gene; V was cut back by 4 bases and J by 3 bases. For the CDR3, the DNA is TGCAGTGCTACCCCTTCGGACAGGGGAGACACCGGGGAGCTGTTTTTT. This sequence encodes CSATPSDRGDTGELFF.

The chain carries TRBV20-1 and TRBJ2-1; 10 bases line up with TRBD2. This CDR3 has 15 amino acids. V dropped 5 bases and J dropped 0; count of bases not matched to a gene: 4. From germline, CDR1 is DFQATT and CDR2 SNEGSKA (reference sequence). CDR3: CSAGLAADSYNEQFF. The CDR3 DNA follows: TGCAGTGCTGGACTAGCGGCTGACTCCTACAATGAGCAGTTCTTC.

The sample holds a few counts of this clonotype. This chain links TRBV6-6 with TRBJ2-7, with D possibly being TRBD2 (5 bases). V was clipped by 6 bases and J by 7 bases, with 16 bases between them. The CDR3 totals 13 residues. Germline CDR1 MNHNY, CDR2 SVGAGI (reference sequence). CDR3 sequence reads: CASSPNGETEQYF. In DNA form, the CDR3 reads TGTGCCAGCAGCCCTAACGGGGAGACTGAGCAGTACTTC.

The CDR3 loop reads CASSQATANYGYTF. CDR3 coding DNA: TGTGCCAGCAGCCAAGCAACAGCTAACTATGGCTACACCTTC. V usage is TRBV4-2 and J usage is TRBJ1-2; D gene ambiguous. Germline CDR1 LGHNA, CDR2 YNFKEQ. The V gene lost 1 base and the J gene lost 0 bases, with 6 bases spanning the gap. The CDR3 contains 14 residues.

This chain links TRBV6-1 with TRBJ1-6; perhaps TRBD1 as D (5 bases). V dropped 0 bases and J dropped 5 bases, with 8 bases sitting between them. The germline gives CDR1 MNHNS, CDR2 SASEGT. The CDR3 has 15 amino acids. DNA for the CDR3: TGTGCCAGCAGTGAAGCAGGGGCCGATAATTCACCCCTCCACTTT. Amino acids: CASSEAGADNSPLHF.

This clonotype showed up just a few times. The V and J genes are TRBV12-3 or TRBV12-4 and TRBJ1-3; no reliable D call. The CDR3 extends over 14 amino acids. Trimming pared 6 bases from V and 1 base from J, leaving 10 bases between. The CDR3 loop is CASRQGSSGNTIYF. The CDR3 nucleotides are TGTGCCAGCAGGCAAGGGTCTTCTGGAAACACCATATATTTT.

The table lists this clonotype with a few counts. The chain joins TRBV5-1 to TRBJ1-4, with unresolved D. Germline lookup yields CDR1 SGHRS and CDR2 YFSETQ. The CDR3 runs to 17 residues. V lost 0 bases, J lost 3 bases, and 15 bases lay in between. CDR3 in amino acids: CASSLGMMAEANEKLFF. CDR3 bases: TGCGCCAGCAGCTTGGGAATGATGGCAGAAGCTAATGAAAAACTGTTTTTT.

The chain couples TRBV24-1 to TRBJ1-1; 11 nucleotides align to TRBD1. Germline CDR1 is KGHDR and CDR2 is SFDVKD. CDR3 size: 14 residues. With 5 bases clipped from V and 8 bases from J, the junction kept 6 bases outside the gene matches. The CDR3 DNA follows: TGTGCCACCAGTGGCCCGGGACAGGGGGGAGAAGCTTTCTTT. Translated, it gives CATSGPGQGGEAFF.

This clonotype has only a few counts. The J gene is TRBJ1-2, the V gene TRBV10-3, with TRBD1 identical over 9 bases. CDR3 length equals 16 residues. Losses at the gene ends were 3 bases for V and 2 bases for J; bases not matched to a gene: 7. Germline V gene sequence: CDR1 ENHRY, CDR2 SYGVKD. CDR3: CAISDPRTGENYGYTF. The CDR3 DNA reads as TGTGCCATCAGTGACCCAAGGACAGGGGAGAACTATGGCTACACCTTC.

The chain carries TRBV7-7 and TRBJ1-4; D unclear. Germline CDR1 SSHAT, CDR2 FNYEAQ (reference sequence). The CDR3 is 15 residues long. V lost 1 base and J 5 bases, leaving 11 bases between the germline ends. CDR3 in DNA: TGTGCCAGCAGCTTAGGTTACGGCTTCAATGAAAAACTGTTTTTT. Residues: CASSLGYGFNEKLFF.

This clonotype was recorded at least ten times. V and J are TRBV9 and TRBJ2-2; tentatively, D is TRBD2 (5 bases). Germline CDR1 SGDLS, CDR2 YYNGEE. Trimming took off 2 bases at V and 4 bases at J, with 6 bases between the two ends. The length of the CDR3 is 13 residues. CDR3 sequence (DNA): TGTGCCAGCAGCGTTCGGGGCACCGGGGAGCTGTTTTTT. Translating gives CASSVRGTGELFF.

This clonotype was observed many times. CDR3 region: CASGGETQYF. The CDR3 coding sequence is TGCGCCAGCGGAGGGGAGACCCAGTACTTC. The chain links TRBV5-1 to TRBJ2-5, with D possibly matching TRBD2 (6 bases). This CDR3 region has 10 residues. Germline lookup yields CDR1 SGHRS and CDR2 YFSETQ. V shed 7 bases and J shed 5 bases, with 6 bases lying between them.

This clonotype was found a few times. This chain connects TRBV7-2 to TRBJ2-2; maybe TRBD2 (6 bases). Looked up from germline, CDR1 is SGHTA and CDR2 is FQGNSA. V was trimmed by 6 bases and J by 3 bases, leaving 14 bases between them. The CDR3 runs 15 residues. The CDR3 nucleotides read TGTGCCAGCAGTCACGGGGGTAGCGACACCGGGGAGCTGTTTTTT. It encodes CASSHGGSDTGELFF.

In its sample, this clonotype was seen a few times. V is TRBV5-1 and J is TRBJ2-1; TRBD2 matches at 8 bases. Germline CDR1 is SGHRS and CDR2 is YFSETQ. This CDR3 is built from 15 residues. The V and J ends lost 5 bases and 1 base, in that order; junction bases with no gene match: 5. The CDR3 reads CASRLAVGSYNEQFF. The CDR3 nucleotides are TGCGCCAGCAGACTAGCGGTAGGTTCCTACAATGAGCAGTTCTTC.

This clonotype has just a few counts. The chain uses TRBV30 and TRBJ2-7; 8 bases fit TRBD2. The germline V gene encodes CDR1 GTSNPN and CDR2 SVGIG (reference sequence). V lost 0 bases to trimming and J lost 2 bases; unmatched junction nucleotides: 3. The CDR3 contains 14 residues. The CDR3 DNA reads TGTGCCTGGAGTGTGTCGGGAGGGCCCTACGAGCAGTACTTC. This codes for CAWSVSGGPYEQYF.

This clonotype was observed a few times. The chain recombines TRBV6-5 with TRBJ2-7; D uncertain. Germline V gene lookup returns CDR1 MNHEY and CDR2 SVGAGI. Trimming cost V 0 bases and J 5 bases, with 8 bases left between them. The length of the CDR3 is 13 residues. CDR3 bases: TGTGCCAGCAGTTACTCGCTCCGGAACGAGCAGTACTTC. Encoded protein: CASSYSLRNEQYF.

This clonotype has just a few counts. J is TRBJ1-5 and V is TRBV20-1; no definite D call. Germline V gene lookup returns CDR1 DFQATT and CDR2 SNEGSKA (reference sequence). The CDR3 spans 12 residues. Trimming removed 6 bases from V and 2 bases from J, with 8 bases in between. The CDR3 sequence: CSAAPRNQPQHF. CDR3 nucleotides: TGCAGTGCCGCCCCCCGCAATCAGCCCCAGCATTTT.

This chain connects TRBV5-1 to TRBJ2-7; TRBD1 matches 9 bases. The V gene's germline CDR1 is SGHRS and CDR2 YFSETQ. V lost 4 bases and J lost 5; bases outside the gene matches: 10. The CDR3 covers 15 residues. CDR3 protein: CASSTVDRGINEQYF. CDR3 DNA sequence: TGCGCCAGCAGCACAGTCGACAGGGGGATCAACGAGCAGTACTTC.

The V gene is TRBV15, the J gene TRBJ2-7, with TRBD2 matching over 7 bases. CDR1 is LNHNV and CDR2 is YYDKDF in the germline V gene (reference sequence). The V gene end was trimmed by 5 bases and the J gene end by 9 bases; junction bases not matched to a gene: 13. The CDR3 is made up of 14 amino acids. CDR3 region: CATSGGGGPKVQYF. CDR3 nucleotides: TGTGCCACCAGCGGGGGGGGAGGGCCTAAAGTGCAGTACTTC.

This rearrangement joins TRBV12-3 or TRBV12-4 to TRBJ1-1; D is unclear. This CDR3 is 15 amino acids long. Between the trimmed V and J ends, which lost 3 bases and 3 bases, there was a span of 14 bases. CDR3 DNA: TGTGCCAGCAGTTTCGGCAGACTTTTAGACACTGAAGCTTTCTTT. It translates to CASSFGRLLDTEAFF.

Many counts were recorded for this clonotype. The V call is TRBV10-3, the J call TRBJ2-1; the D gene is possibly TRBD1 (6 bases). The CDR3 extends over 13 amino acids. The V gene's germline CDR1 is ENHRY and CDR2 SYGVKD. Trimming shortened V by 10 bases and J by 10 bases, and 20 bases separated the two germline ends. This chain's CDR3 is CASTGTPNGEQFF. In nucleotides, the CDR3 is TGTGCCAGTACCGGGACACCGAACGGGGAGCAGTTCTTC.

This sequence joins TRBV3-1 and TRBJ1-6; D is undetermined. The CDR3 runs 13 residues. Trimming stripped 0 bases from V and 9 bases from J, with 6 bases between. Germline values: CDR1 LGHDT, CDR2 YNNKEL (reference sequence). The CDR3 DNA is TGTGCCAGCAGCCAAGATTCCTTTTCACCCCTCCACTTT. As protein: CASSQDSFSPLHF.

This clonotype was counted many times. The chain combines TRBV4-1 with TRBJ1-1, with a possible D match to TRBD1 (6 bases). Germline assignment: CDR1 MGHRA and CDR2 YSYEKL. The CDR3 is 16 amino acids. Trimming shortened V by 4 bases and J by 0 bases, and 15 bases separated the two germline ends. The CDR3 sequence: CASSRAAGGLNTEAFF. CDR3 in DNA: TGCGCCAGCAGCCGAGCCGCGGGGGGCCTGAACACTGAAGCTTTCTTT.